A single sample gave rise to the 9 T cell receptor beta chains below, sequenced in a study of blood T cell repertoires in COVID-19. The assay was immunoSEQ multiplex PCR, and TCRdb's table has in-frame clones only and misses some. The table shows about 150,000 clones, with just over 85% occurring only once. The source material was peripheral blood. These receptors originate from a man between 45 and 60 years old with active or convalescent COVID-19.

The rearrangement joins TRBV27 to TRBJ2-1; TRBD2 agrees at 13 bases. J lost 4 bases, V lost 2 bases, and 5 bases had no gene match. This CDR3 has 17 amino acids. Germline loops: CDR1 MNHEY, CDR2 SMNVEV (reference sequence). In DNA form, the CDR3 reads TGTGCCAGCAGTTTAAGATCGACTAGCGGGGGGTACAATGAGCAGTTCTTC. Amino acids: CASSLRSTSGGYNEQFF.

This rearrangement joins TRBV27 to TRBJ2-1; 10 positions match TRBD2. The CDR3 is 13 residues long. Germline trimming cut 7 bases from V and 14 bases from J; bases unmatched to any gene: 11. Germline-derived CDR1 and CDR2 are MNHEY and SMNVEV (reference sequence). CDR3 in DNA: TGTGCCAGCACCCCCAGCGGGAGGGCCTTAAAGTTCTTC. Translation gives CASTPSGRALKFF.

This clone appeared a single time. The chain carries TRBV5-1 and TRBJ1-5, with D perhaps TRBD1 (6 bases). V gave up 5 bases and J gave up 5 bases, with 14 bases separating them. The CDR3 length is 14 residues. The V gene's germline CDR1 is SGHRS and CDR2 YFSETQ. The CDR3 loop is CASSPSTGHQPQHF. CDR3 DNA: TGCGCCAGCAGTCCTTCGACAGGCCATCAGCCCCAGCATTTT.

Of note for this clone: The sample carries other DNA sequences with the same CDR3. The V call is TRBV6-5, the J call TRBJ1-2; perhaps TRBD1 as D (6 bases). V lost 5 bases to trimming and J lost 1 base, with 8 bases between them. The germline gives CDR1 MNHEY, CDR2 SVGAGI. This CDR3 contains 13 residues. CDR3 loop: CASSLDSNYGYTF. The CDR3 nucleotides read TGTGCCAGCAGTCTGGACAGTAACTATGGCTACACCTTC.

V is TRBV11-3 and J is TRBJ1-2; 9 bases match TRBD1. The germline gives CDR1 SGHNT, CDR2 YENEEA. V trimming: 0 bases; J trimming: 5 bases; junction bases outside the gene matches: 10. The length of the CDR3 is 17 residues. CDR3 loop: CASSLDQGQGGGYGYTF. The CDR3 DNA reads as TGTGCCAGCAGCTTAGATCAGGGACAGGGAGGTGGGTATGGCTACACCTTC. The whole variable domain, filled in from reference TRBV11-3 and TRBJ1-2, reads EAGVVQSPRYKIIEKKQPVAFWCNPISGHNTLYWYLQNLGQGPELLIRYENEEAVDDSQLPKDRFSAERLKGVDSTLKIQPAELGDSAVYLCASSLDQGQGGGYGYTFGSGTRLTVV.

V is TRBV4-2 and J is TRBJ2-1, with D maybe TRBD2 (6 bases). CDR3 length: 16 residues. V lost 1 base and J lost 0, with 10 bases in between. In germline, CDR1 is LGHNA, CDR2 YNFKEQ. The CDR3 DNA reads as TGTGCCAGCAGCCAAGCCTCCGGGAGCTCCTACAATGAGCAGTTCTTC. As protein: CASSQASGSSYNEQFF.

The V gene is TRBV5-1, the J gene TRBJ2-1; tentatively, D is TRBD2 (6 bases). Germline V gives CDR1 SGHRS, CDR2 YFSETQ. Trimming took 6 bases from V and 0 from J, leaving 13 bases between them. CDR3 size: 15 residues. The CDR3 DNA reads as TGCGCCAGCACGGCTAGCGCCAGCTCCTACAATGAGCAGTTCTTC. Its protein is CASTASASSYNEQFF.

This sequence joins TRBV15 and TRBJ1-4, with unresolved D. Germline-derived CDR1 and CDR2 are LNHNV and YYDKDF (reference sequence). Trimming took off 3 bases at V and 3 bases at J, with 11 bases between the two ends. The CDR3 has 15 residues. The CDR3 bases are TGTGCCACCAGCAGGGAGGGAGCGGCTAATGAAAAACTGTTTTTT. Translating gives CATSREGAANEKLFF.

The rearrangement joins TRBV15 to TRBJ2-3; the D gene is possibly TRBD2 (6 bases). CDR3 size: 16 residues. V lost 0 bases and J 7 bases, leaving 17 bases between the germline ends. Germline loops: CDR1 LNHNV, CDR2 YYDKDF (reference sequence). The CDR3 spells CATSRDSGRSTNTQYF. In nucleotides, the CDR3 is TGTGCCACCAGCAGAGATAGCGGCAGGTCGACAAATACGCAGTATTTT.